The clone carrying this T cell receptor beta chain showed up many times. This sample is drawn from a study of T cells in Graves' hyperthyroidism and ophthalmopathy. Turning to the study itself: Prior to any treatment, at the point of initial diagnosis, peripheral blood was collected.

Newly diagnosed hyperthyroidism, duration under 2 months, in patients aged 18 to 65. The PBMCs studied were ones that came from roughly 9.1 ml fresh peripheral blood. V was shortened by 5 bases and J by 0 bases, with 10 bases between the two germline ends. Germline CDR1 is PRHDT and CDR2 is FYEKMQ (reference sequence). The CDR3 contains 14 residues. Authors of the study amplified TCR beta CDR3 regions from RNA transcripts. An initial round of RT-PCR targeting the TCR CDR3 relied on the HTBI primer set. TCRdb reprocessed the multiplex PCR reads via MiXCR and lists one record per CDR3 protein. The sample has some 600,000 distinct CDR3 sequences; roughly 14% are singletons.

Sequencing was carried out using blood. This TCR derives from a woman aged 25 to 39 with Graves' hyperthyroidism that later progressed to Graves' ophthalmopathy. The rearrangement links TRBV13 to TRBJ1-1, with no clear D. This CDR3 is CASSEETVNTEAFF. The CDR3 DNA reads TGTGCCAGCAGCGAGGAGACGGTGAACACTGAAGCTTTCTTT.